Sequencing of this T cell receptor beta chain was carried out in a study of OX40 agonist ivuxolimab in advanced cancers. General observations from the study: There were also nonresponders showing low normalized T-cell clonal expansion. Among the lowest peripheral clonal expansion occurred in 0.1-3.0 mg/kg partial responders.

Using immunoSEQ multiplex PCR, the repertoire was profiled, and TCRdb retains in-frame clones only, with some absent. The sample lists roughly 77,000 clones; approximately 80% were seen once. To note about this clone: The antigen is undetermined.

The CDR3 consists of 12 residues. Germline values: CDR1 MDHEN, CDR2 SYDVKM. V was shortened by 5 bases and J by 1 base, with 6 bases between the two germline ends. This sequence originates from an adult with an advanced solid tumor such as melanoma, head and neck, liver or kidney cancer. The source was CD4+ or CD8+ T cells sorted from blood, collected in a trial of the OX40 agonist ivuxolimab. This sequence joins TRBV28 and TRBJ2-7; D gene unclear. The CDR3 region is CASSTRSYEQYF. The CDR3 coding sequence is TGTGCCAGCAGTACCAGGTCCTACGAGCAGTACTTC.